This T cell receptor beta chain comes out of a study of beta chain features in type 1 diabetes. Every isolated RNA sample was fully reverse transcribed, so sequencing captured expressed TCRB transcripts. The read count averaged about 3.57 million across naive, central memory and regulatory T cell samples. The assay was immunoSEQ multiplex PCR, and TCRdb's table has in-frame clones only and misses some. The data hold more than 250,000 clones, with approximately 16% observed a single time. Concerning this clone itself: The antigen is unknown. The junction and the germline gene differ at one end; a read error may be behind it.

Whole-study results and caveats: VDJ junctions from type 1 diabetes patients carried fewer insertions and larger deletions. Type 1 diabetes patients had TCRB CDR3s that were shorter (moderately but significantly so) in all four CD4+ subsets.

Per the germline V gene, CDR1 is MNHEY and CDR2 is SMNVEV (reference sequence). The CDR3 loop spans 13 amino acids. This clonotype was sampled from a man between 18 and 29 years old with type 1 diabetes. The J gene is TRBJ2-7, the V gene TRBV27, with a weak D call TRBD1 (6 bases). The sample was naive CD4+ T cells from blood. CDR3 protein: CASKRQGSYEQHF. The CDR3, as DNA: TGTGCCAGCAAGAGGCAGGGGTCCTACGAGCAGCACTTC.